These 32 T cell receptor beta chains were sequenced from one sample in a study of sequential checkpoint blockade in melanoma. Clones were sequenced by immunoSEQ multiplex PCR, and TCRdb holds only the in-frame ones, with some missing. The table has 30,000 to 40,000 clones, 86% seen once; the top ten hold 10% to 15%. Treatment in this sample: randomized to nivolumab then ipilimumab (arm A) or the reverse (arm B). The starting material was CD8+ T cells sorted from blood (inferred from file names), obtained from a patient given nivolumab and ipilimumab in sequence. Receptors originate from a human donor with melanoma.

This sequence joins TRBV13 and TRBJ2-7; 11 bases fit TRBD1. Germline V gene lookup returns CDR1 PRHDT and CDR2 FYEKMQ (reference sequence). CDR3 size: 15 residues. Trimming removed 5 bases from V and 1 base from J; junction bases left unmatched: 4. The CDR3 DNA reads as TGTGCCAGCAGCAGCCGGGACAGGGGGTCCTACGAGCAGTACGTC. Its translation is CASSSRDRGSYEQYV.

This rearrangement joins TRBV19 to TRBJ2-2; 8 nucleotides agree with TRBD2. Germline V CDR1 and CDR2: LNHDA, SQIVND (reference sequence). The length of the CDR3 is 19 residues. J was trimmed by 5 bases and V by 2 bases; bases with no gene match: 16. CDR3 nucleotide sequence: TGTGCCAGTAGTATAAATCTAGCGGGCGGCCGGGGGTTTACCGGGGAGCTGTTTTTT. Its protein product is CASSINLAGGRGFTGELFF.

This rearrangement joins TRBV6-5 to TRBJ2-3, with D maybe TRBD1 (6 bases). The CDR3 runs 14 residues. Germline V CDR1 and CDR2: MNHEY, SVGAGI. Trimming stripped 2 bases from V and 5 bases from J, with 11 bases between. The DNA for the CDR3 is TGTGCCAGCAGTTACGGGCAGGGGATAGATACGCAGTATTTT. This codes for CASSYGQGIDTQYF.

V usage is TRBV2 and J usage is TRBJ2-5; D is unresolved. TRBJ2-7 matches the DNA end more closely, so the J call is doubtful. The CDR3 has 14 amino acids. Germline V gene lookup returns CDR1 SNHLY and CDR2 FYNNEI. Here the CDR3 DNA reads TGTGCCAGCAGTGAAGCGTTAAGTACCTACGAGCAGTACTTC. Its protein product is CASSEALSTYEQYF.

The chain recombines TRBV6-4 with TRBJ1-4; 9 positions agree with TRBD1. V lost 4 bases, J lost 5 bases, and 8 bases stayed unmatched. CDR3 length: 16 residues. Germline V gene data show CDR1 as MRHNA and CDR2 as SNTAGT. The CDR3 protein is CASSALPGQGNEKLFF. In nucleotides, the CDR3 is TGTGCCAGCAGTGCCCTACCGGGACAGGGCAATGAAAAACTGTTTTTT.

The CDR3 loop reads CASSLGHNQETQYF. The CDR3 DNA reads TGTGCCAGCAGTTTAGGACACAACCAAGAGACCCAGTACTTC. The chain carries TRBV27 and TRBJ2-5; a possible D gene is TRBD1 (5 bases). The CDR3 has 14 amino acids. V was pared by 2 bases and J by 0 bases, with 7 bases between. CDR1 MNHEY and CDR2 SMNVEV come from the germline V gene (reference sequence).

The V gene is TRBV5-4, the J gene TRBJ2-7; 14 bases agree with TRBD2. This CDR3 is 14 amino acids long. Trimming removed 7 bases from V and 4 bases from J; junction bases left unmatched: 4. CDR1 is SGHNT and CDR2 is YYREEE in the germline V gene (reference sequence). The CDR3 loop reads CASSGLAGDYEQYF. The CDR3 DNA is TGTGCCAGCTCGGGACTAGCGGGAGATTACGAGCAGTACTTC.

The chain carries TRBV14 and TRBJ1-2; TRBD1 matches 7 bases. The CDR3 has 13 amino acids. CDR1 is SGHDN, CDR2 FVKESK, per germline. V shed 5 bases and J 2 bases; nucleotides not matched to a gene: 2. For the CDR3, the DNA is TGTGCCAGCAGCGAACAGGGGAACTATGGCTACACCTTC. As protein: CASSEQGNYGYTF.

This chain uses TRBV10-1 with TRBJ2-4; 7 bases line up with TRBD1. Germline values: CDR1 WNHNN, CDR2 SYGVQD (reference sequence). The junction had 13 bases not matched to a gene; V was cut back by 0 bases and J by 8 bases. This CDR3 has 17 residues. CDR3 bases: TGCGCCAGCAGTGAGTCTACCTTGGGACAGACATTAGACATTCAGTACTTC. Protein sequence: CASSESTLGQTLDIQYF.

The gene calls are TRBV7-3 and TRBJ2-7; D possibly corresponds to TRBD2 (7 bases). The germline CDR1 and CDR2 sequences are SGHTA and FQGTGA. Trimming removed 3 bases from V and 0 bases from J, with 12 bases in between. The CDR3 is made up of 15 amino acids. The chain's CDR3 is CASSLGGLDSYEQYF. The CDR3 region has the DNA TGTGCCAGCAGCTTGGGGGGGCTCGACTCCTACGAGCAGTACTTC.

This chain links TRBV27 with TRBJ2-2, with TRBD2 identical over 16 bases. The CDR3 runs 20 residues. The V segment lost 6 bases and the J segment 5 bases; nucleotides outside the gene matches: 15. Germline V gene sequence: CDR1 MNHEY, CDR2 SMNVEV (reference sequence). In nucleotides, the CDR3 is TGTGCCAGCAGCCACCTGATGGGACTAGCGGGAGGGCCGGAAACCGGGGAGCTGTTTTTT. The encoded protein is CASSHLMGLAGGPETGELFF.

The chain joins TRBV28 to TRBJ2-1; 7 bases match TRBD2. CDR1 is MDHEN, CDR2 SYDVKM, per germline. CDR3 length: 16 amino acids. V gave up 2 bases and J gave up 3 bases; unmatched junction bases: 7. The CDR3 region is CASSLDEREIYNEQFF. The CDR3 DNA reads TGTGCCAGCAGTTTAGACGAGCGGGAAATCTACAATGAGCAGTTCTTC.

This sequence joins TRBV7-9 and TRBJ1-5, with 10 positions matching TRBD1. This CDR3 is built from 14 residues. Germline CDR1 reads SEHNR; CDR2 reads FQNEAQ (reference sequence). J lost 6 bases, V lost 5 bases, and 4 bases had no gene match. The CDR3 protein is CASSLGQGIQPQHF. The CDR3 DNA follows: TGTGCCAGCAGCCTGGGACAGGGGATTCAGCCCCAGCATTTT.

The chain joins TRBV19 to TRBJ2-7, with D possibly TRBD1 on 5 matching bases. V shed 2 bases and J shed 2 bases, with 10 bases lying between them. Germline CDR1 reads LNHDA; CDR2 reads SQIVND (reference sequence). The CDR3 runs to 14 residues. Here the CDR3 DNA reads TGTGCCAGTAGTATAATGGGGCAGACCTACGAGCAGTACTTC. Residues: CASSIMGQTYEQYF. The whole variable domain, remainder taken from reference TRBV19 and TRBJ2-7, is DGGITQSPKYLFRKEGQNVTLSCEQNLNHDAMYWYRQDPGQGLRLIYYSQIVNDFQKGDIAEGYSVSREKKESFPLTVTSAQKNPTAFYLCASSIMGQTYEQYFGPGTRLTVT.

V gene TRBV5-6 combines with J gene TRBJ1-2; 7 nucleotides match TRBD1. CDR3 size: 17 residues. CDR1 SGHDT and CDR2 YYEEEE come from the germline V gene. With 2 bases clipped from V and 2 bases from J, the junction kept 12 bases outside the gene matches. The CDR3 sequence: CASSFGHHGGGNYGYTF. The CDR3 coding sequence is TGTGCCAGCAGCTTTGGGCATCATGGAGGGGGCAACTATGGCTACACCTTC.

As concerns this clone: Other DNA sequences of this sample code for an identical CDR3. This chain uses TRBV27 with TRBJ2-7; TRBD1 is a possible D gene (5 bases). The V end lost 6 bases, the J end lost 4 bases, and 19 bases lay between the germline ends. Germline V lookup: CDR1 MNHEY, CDR2 SMNVEV (reference sequence). This CDR3 spans 15 amino acids. The CDR3: CASSFQGSRKYEQYF. In DNA, the CDR3 is TGTGCCAGCAGCTTCCAGGGCTCGAGAAAATACGAGCAGTACTTC.

V gene TRBV7-9 combines with J gene TRBJ2-1; weak D call: TRBD2 (6 bases). With 2 bases removed from V and 8 bases from J, the gap between germline ends came to 16 bases. This CDR3 is built from 15 residues. Germline values: CDR1 SEHNR, CDR2 FQNEAQ (reference sequence). CDR3 nucleotide sequence: TGTGCCAGCAGCTTATCTGGAGGGCCTCGGGATGAGCAGTTCTTC. Encoded protein: CASSLSGGPRDEQFF.

V usage is TRBV2 and J usage is TRBJ2-7; perhaps TRBD2 as D (5 bases). Germline loops: CDR1 SNHLY, CDR2 FYNNEI. This CDR3 comprises 13 residues. V was trimmed by 7 bases and J by 0 bases, leaving 10 bases between them. The CDR3 loop is CASTGLISYEQYF. In nucleotides, the CDR3 is TGTGCCAGCACCGGACTGATCTCCTACGAGCAGTACTTC.

CDR3 sequence reads: CSVMGQGNEQYV. The DNA for the CDR3 is TGCAGCGTTATGGGACAGGGAAACGAGCAGTACGTC. This sequence joins TRBV29-1 and TRBJ2-7; TRBD1 matches 9 bases. Germline CDR1 reads SQVTM; CDR2 reads ANQGSEA. The CDR3 has 12 amino acids. Unmatched junction bases numbered 4, after V lost 5 bases and J lost 5 bases.

The chain combines TRBV6-1 with TRBJ2-2; 7 bases are shared with TRBD1. Germline V gene data show CDR1 as MNHNS and CDR2 as SASEGT. The CDR3 sequence is 20 residues long. V gave up 4 bases and J gave up 3 bases; unmatched junction bases: 20. CDR3 sequence (DNA): TGTGCCAGCAGTGGACCGACAGGGCTCTCCTACAACCCGCACACCGGGGAGCTGTTTTTT. This gives the protein CASSGPTGLSYNPHTGELFF.

The chain carries TRBV7-2 and TRBJ2-5; possible D gene TRBD2, 5 bases. Germline-derived CDR1 and CDR2 are SGHTA and FQGNSA. The length of the CDR3 is 16 residues. The V end lost 0 bases, the J end lost 4 bases, and 15 bases lay between the germline ends. The CDR3 region has the DNA TGTGCCAGCAGCTTAGCGGCGGGTCTAGTGGCAGAGACCCAGTACTTC. Its protein is CASSLAAGLVAETQYF.

The genes are TRBV19 and TRBJ2-1; TRBD2 might be the D (6 bases). The V gene's germline CDR1 is LNHDA and CDR2 SQIVND (reference sequence). This CDR3 is 17 amino acids long. Trimming removed 5 bases at V and 0 bases at J, with 17 bases between. The CDR3 spells CASSPFSGFSSYNEQFF. The CDR3 DNA follows: TGTGCCAGTAGTCCCTTTAGCGGTTTTAGCTCCTACAATGAGCAGTTCTTC.

The V and J genes are TRBV7-3 and TRBJ2-3, with 8 bases that match TRBD2. Germline CDR1 reads SGHTA; CDR2 reads FQGTGA. The CDR3 sequence is 15 residues long. J lost 7 bases, V lost 4 bases, and 10 bases had no gene match. CDR3 amino acids: CASSSSGRGLHTQYF. The CDR3 DNA sequence: TGTGCCAGCAGCTCCAGCGGGAGAGGGTTACATACGCAGTATTTT.

V gene TRBV30 combines with J gene TRBJ2-1, with TRBD2 matching 10 bases. The CDR3 extends over 15 amino acids. The germline CDR1 and CDR2 sequences are GTSNPN and SVGIG (reference sequence). Germline trimming cut 4 bases from V and 6 bases from J; bases unmatched to any gene: 9. CDR3 nucleotides: TGTGCCTGGAATGCTGGGACTAGCGATAGCAATGAGCAGTTCTTC. Translation: CAWNAGTSDSNEQFF. The full variable domain, with the rest looked up from reference TRBV30 and TRBJ2-1, is SQTIHQWPATLVQPVGSPLSLECTVEGTSNPNLYWYRQAAGRGLQLLFYSVGIGQISSEVPQNLSASRPQDRQFILSSKKLLLSDSGFYLCAWNAGTSDSNEQFFGPGTRLTVL.

The chain carries TRBV19 and TRBJ1-1; D gene uncertain. The ends were cut back, 3 bases at V and 1 base at J, with 9 bases in the middle. From germline, CDR1 is LNHDA and CDR2 SQIVND (reference sequence). The CDR3 spans 14 residues. This CDR3 is CASSIHISNTEAFF. The CDR3 DNA reads TGTGCCAGTAGTATCCACATATCGAACACTGAAGCTTTCTTT.

The chain is built from TRBV5-4 and TRBJ2-2; D is perhaps TRBD1 (5 bases). The CDR3 has 16 residues. CDR1 is SGHNT, CDR2 YYREEE, per germline (reference sequence). With 0 bases removed from V and 5 bases from J, the gap between germline ends came to 14 bases. CDR3 DNA: TGTGCCAGCAGCTTGGGGTCAGGGTCTGGGACCGGGGAGCTGTTTTTT. The encoded protein is CASSLGSGSGTGELFF.

The chain employs TRBV14 and TRBJ2-3, with 8 bases lining up with TRBD1. Germline loops: CDR1 SGHDN, CDR2 FVKESK. CDR3 length: 17 amino acids. With 0 bases clipped from V and 5 bases from J, the junction kept 10 bases outside the gene matches. CDR3 nucleotides: TGTGCCAGCAGCCAAGAGGAGCAGGGGGCCCAGGGAGATACGCAGTATTTT. Encoded protein: CASSQEEQGAQGDTQYF.

The V and J genes are TRBV4-1 and TRBJ1-5; D call uncertain. CDR1 and CDR2 (germline): MGHRA, YSYEKL. The V end lost 1 base, the J end lost 0 bases, and 7 bases lay between the germline ends. This CDR3 has 15 amino acids. CDR3 amino acids: CASSQAQNSNQPQHF. The CDR3 DNA is TGCGCCAGCAGCCAAGCCCAGAATAGCAATCAGCCCCAGCATTTT.

The gene calls are TRBV4-1 and TRBJ2-1; 12 bases are a match to TRBD2. This CDR3 has 16 residues. CDR1 is MGHRA and CDR2 is YSYEKL in the germline V gene. V trimming: 3 bases; J trimming: 5 bases; junction bases outside the gene matches: 5. Here the CDR3 reads CASSQVLAGGHNEQFF. CDR3 bases: TGCGCCAGCAGCCAGGTACTAGCGGGAGGCCACAATGAGCAGTTCTTC.

This clone has just a few counts. The gene calls are TRBV30 and TRBJ1-1; 7 bases align to TRBD1. V shed 2 bases, J shed 3 bases, and the junction held 6 bases outside the gene matches. Germline V gives CDR1 GTSNPN, CDR2 SVGIG (reference sequence). The CDR3 has 14 amino acids. CDR3: CAWSPPTGHTEAFF. CDR3 nucleotides: TGTGCCTGGAGTCCCCCGACAGGGCACACTGAAGCTTTCTTT.

This chain links TRBV19 with TRBJ2-5; the match to TRBD2 covers 11 bases. The DNA end is more similar to TRBJ2-7, so the J call may be wrong. This CDR3 has 14 amino acids. Germline lookup yields CDR1 LNHDA and CDR2 SQIVND (reference sequence). The CDR3 sequence is CASKTSGMGYEQYF. The CDR3 bases are TGTGCCAGCAAGACTAGCGGGATGGGATACGAGCAGTACTTC.

The V call is TRBV12-5, the J call TRBJ1-5; D possibly corresponds to TRBD1 (5 bases). Trimming removed 2 bases at V and 1 base at J, with 12 bases between. CDR3 size: 16 residues. The germline V gene has CDR1 LGHNT and CDR2 FRNRAP. CDR3 sequence: CASGLQGAVSNQPQHF. Written as DNA, the CDR3 is TGTGCTAGTGGTTTGCAGGGTGCGGTAAGCAATCAGCCCCAGCATTTT.